The 18 T cell receptor beta chains below all came from one sample that was sequenced in a study of response to subunit inactivated influenza vaccine. TCRdb ran MiXCR on the RT-PCR reads and lists one entry per CDR3 protein. The sample yields about 310,000 distinct CDR3 sequences, approximately 23% seen once. This specimen was PBMCs from blood, taken less than 22 months after vaccination. These receptors were obtained from a man in his fifties or sixties who received an inactivated influenza vaccine.

This sequence joins TRBV10-3 and TRBJ2-2, with TRBD1 matching over 7 bases. The CDR3 is made up of 15 amino acids. With V trimmed by 6 bases and J by 0 bases, 4 bases remained unmatched. Germline assignment: CDR1 ENHRY and CDR2 SYGVKD. The chain's CDR3 is CAISDGTANTGELFF. The CDR3 coding sequence is TGTGCCATCAGCGACGGGACAGCGAACACCGGGGAGCTGTTTTTT.

This clonotype was seen only a few times. The junction differs from germline at one of its ends, possibly a read error. The chain is built from TRBV7-9 and TRBJ1-1; D not certain. Per the germline V gene, CDR1 is SEHNR and CDR2 is FQNEAQ (reference sequence). This CDR3 has 14 residues. The CDR3 bases are TGTGCCAGCAGCTCGAGGGTCCCGGGCCAAGAGGCACTCTTT. Amino acid sequence: CASSSRVPGQEALF.

The chain recombines TRBV7-9 with TRBJ2-3; D unresolved. The V end was cut by 1 base, the J end by 5 bases, with 4 bases between. The CDR3 is 12 amino acids. Germline assignment: CDR1 SEHNR and CDR2 FQNEAQ (reference sequence). The CDR3 sequence is CASSLDVDTQYF. CDR3 nucleotides: TGTGCCAGCAGCTTAGACGTAGATACGCAGTATTTT.

This clonotype showed up just a few times. This chain joins TRBV2 and TRBJ2-1; 11 nucleotides match TRBD2. J gave up 5 bases and V 7 bases, and 1 base lay outside the gene matches. Germline values: CDR1 SNHLY, CDR2 FYNNEI. This CDR3 has 13 residues. The CDR3 sequence: CASKLAGDNEQFF. CDR3 DNA: TGTGCCAGCAAACTAGCGGGGGACAATGAGCAGTTCTTC.

This clonotype was seen a handful of times. The V and J genes are TRBV29-1 and TRBJ1-4; unclear D gene. Germline V gene lookup returns CDR1 SQVTM and CDR2 ANQGSEA. V lost 4 bases and J lost 5, with 8 bases in between. The CDR3 covers 12 residues. The DNA for the CDR3 is TGCAGCGTTGGCGGCCACAATGAAAAACTGTTTTTT. Amino acids: CSVGGHNEKLFF.

The V call is TRBV28, the J call TRBJ2-3; D remains ambiguous. Trimming took off 7 bases at V and 2 bases at J, with 13 bases between the two ends. The CDR3 sequence is 14 residues long. Germline CDR1 MDHEN, CDR2 SYDVKM. CDR3 loop: CASTRQPATDTQYF. CDR3 nucleotides: TGTGCCAGCACTAGGCAGCCAGCCACAGATACGCAGTATTTT.

The chain combines TRBV7-9 with TRBJ1-5, with D hard to call. With 1 base removed from V and 5 bases from J, the gap between germline ends came to 6 bases. The CDR3 loop spans 13 amino acids. The germline CDR1 and CDR2 sequences are SEHNR and FQNEAQ (reference sequence). The CDR3 bases are TGTGCCAGCAGCTTAGGATGGGATCAGCCCCAGCATTTT. This codes for CASSLGWDQPQHF.

V usage is TRBV12-3 or TRBV12-4 and J usage is TRBJ2-2; 7 nucleotides agree with TRBD1. This CDR3 contains 16 residues. After removal of 6 bases from V and 3 bases from J, the junction contained 10 bases not matched to a gene. The DNA for the CDR3 is TGTGCCAGCAGCCCAACAGGGGAAGCCTACACCGGGGAGCTGTTTTTT. Amino acid sequence: CASSPTGEAYTGELFF.

The gene calls are TRBV12-3 or TRBV12-4 and TRBJ1-2; D may be TRBD1 (6 bases). V dropped 5 bases and J dropped 6 bases, with 16 bases sitting between them. This CDR3 comprises 14 residues. Here the CDR3 reads CASSRANRVDGYTF. The CDR3 DNA follows: TGTGCCAGCAGTAGGGCGAACAGGGTGGATGGCTACACCTTC.

Concerning this clonotype: At one end the junction does not follow the germline gene, possibly because of a read error. The rearrangement joins TRBV5-1 to TRBJ1-6; 7 nucleotides align to TRBD1. CDR1 and CDR2 (germline): SGHRS, YFSETQ. The CDR3 contains 13 residues. CDR3: CAGSTDRVSPLHF. In nucleotides, the CDR3 is TGCGCCGGCAGCACCGACAGGGTTTCACCCCTCCACTTT.

Remarks on this clonotype: A much larger clone lies one base from this, so it may be a read error. The chain combines TRBV7-2 with TRBJ2-7, with 9 bases fitting TRBD2. Germline CDR1 reads SGHTA; CDR2 reads FQGNSA. The CDR3 runs 14 residues. The trim removed 5 bases at V and 0 bases at J, leaving 2 bases unmatched. Here the CDR3 reads CASSRSGSSYEQYF. The CDR3 nucleotides read TGTGCCAGCAGCCGTAGCGGGAGCTCCTACGAGCAGTACTTC.

This clonotype was found many times. The chain couples TRBV6-2 or TRBV6-3 to TRBJ1-1; D unclear. This CDR3 is 14 amino acids long. Germline CDR1 reads MNHEY; CDR2 reads SVGEGT. V lost 7 bases, J lost 6 bases, and 18 bases lay in between. CDR3 in amino acids: CASTLNRGVSEAFF. Written as DNA, the CDR3 is TGTGCCAGCACCCTGAATCGGGGAGTCTCTGAAGCTTTCTTT.

The chain links TRBV27 to TRBJ1-5; D is perhaps TRBD1 (5 bases). Germline CDR1 and CDR2: MNHEY and SMNVEV (reference sequence). V dropped 2 bases and J dropped 4 bases, with 12 bases sitting between them. The length of the CDR3 is 15 residues. CDR3 sequence (DNA): TGTGCCAGCAGTTTAGAGGGGCTTTGGAATCAGCCCCAGCATTTT. Its protein product is CASSLEGLWNQPQHF.

This clonotype was detected many times. The chain has TRBV6-2 or TRBV6-3 and TRBJ1-2, with 7 bases that match TRBD1. In germline, CDR1 is MNHEY, CDR2 SVGEGT. The CDR3 spans 14 residues. J gave up 2 bases and V 6 bases, and 6 bases lay outside the gene matches. The CDR3 DNA reads TGTGCCAGCAGAAGGCGGGGACAGAACTATGGCTACACCTTC. Amino acid sequence: CASRRRGQNYGYTF.

The table lists this clonotype with many counts. The V and J genes are TRBV2 and TRBJ1-5, with D tentatively TRBD1 (5 bases). CDR3 length: 15 amino acids. The V end lost 5 bases, the J end lost 5 bases, and 16 bases lay between the germline ends. Germline values: CDR1 SNHLY, CDR2 FYNNEI. This CDR3 reads CASSRIGTQYQPQHF. The CDR3 DNA reads as TGTGCCAGCAGTCGAATCGGGACCCAATATCAGCCCCAGCATTTT.

This clonotype has more than one count but fewer than ten. This CDR3 is CASSAQGGTEAFF. The DNA of the CDR3 is TGTGCCAGTAGTGCACAGGGGGGCACTGAAGCTTTCTTT. The chain couples TRBV19 to TRBJ1-1, with 8 bases lining up with TRBD1. J lost 4 bases, V lost 5 bases, and 3 bases had no gene match. The CDR3 runs 13 residues. The germline CDR1 and CDR2 sequences are LNHDA and SQIVND (reference sequence).

This clonotype turned up a few times. The CDR3 loop is CASSLSLTGRDNSPLHF. DNA for the CDR3: TGCGCCAGCAGCTTAAGCCTGACAGGTAGAGATAATTCACCCCTCCACTTT. The rearrangement uses TRBV5-1 and TRBJ1-6; possibly TRBD1 for D (6 bases). V lost 2 bases, J lost 5 bases, and 17 bases lay in between. The CDR3 consists of 17 residues. Germline lookup yields CDR1 SGHRS and CDR2 YFSETQ.

The genes are TRBV6-5 and TRBJ1-2; D not certain. V gave up 2 bases and J gave up 8 bases, with 12 bases separating them. Germline CDR1 reads MNHEY; CDR2 reads SVGAGI. The CDR3 has 13 amino acids. The CDR3 nucleotides are TGTGCCAGCAGTTACCGAGAGGGTAGCGGCTACACCTTC. Protein: CASSYREGSGYTF.